The rows below give T cell receptor beta chains drawn from one sample of a study of blood T cells in healthy people across ages. Each CDR3 protein is one row after TCRdb ran MiXCR on the 5' RACE reads. The sample includes about 570,000 distinct CDR3 sequences, over 25% of them seen just once. The same specimen was also included in a second study, on T cells of mothers and their children.

The material sequenced was blood. Source of these receptors: a boy between 2 and 10 years old in good health. CDR3s include the opening cysteine and the closing phenylalanine or tryptophan. The D gene is left open where the match is weak. Rows give clone size only sometimes, using once, few, many, or a class for an expanded clone.

>TRBJ1-2|-|many|TRBV12-3/TRBV12-4
CASSLGQGDTSYGYTF
TGTGCCAGCAGTTTGGGGCAGGGTGATACATCTTATGGCTACACCTTC
>TRBJ1-2|TRBD1|few|TRBV7-6
CASSWGQGDYGYTF
TGTGCCAGCAGCTGGGGACAGGGAGACTATGGCTACACCTTC
>TRBJ2-7|-|few|TRBV29-1
CSARDGVYEQYF
TGCAGCGCTAGGGACGGTGTCTACGAGCAGTACTTC
>TRBJ2-3|-|-|TRBV20-1
CSARWGPSSASTDTQYF
TGCAGTGCTAGATGGGGCCCTAGCTCAGCTAGCACAGATACGCAGTATTTT
>TRBJ2-1|TRBD1|few|TRBV4-3
CASSQERSHRGRYEQFF
TGCGCCAGCAGCCAAGAAAGGAGCCACAGGGGGCGATATGAGCAGTTCTTC
>TRBJ1-1|-|few|TRBV29-1
CSVHRDPNTEAFF
TGCAGCGTTCACAGGGATCCGAACACTGAAGCTTTCTTT
>TRBJ2-7|-|few|TRBV6-2/TRBV6-3
CATGRNRYEQYF
TGTGCCACCGGACGGAACAGATACGAGCAGTACTTC
>TRBJ2-1|-|few|TRBV11-2
CASSSSGWGNEQFF
TGTGCCAGCAGCTCCAGCGGATGGGGCAATGAGCAGTTCTTC
>TRBJ1-1|-|few|TRBV2
CASCRTVGTEAFF
TGTGCCAGCTGCCGGACAGTTGGCACTGAAGCTTTCTTT
>TRBJ2-6|-|-|TRBV15
CATSRERASGANVLTF
TGTGCCACCAGCAGAGAGCGGGCCTCTGGGGCCAACGTCCTGACTTTC
>TRBJ1-6|-|-|TRBV6-2/TRBV6-3
CASGGADGAPLHF
TGTGCCAGCGGCGGGGCAGACGGAGCACCCCTCCACTTT
>TRBJ2-1|-|-|TRBV2
CASTLDEQFF
TGTGCCAGCACTCTAGATGAGCAGTTCTTC
>TRBJ1-4|-|few|TRBV11-2
CASSGSTEKLFF
TGTGCCAGCAGTGGAAGTACTGAAAAACTGTTTTTT
>TRBJ1-1|-|-|TRBV3-1
CASSQEAVVTFF
TGTGCCAGCAGCCAAGAGGCAGTCGTAACTTTCTTT
>TRBJ2-7|TRBD2|few|TRBV11-1
CASSFPGRSSYEQYF
TGTGCCAGCAGCTTCCCCGGGAGGAGCTCCTACGAGCAGTACTTC
>TRBJ2-1|-|-|TRBV28
CASSLRGVEQFF
TGTGCCAGCAGTTTGAGAGGAGTGGAGCAGTTCTTC
>TRBJ2-7|TRBD2|-|TRBV5-1
CASSTSLLAGGYEQYF
TGCGCCAGCAGCACTTCGTTACTAGCGGGGGGCTACGAGCAGTACTTC
>TRBJ2-1|TRBD2|-|TRBV20-1
CSAPGLAGGNEQFF
TGCAGTGCCCCGGGACTAGCGGGGGGCAATGAGCAGTTCTTC
>TRBJ1-1|-|-|TRBV7-9
CASSTNVGTEVFF
TGTGCCAGCAGCACGAACGTGGGCACTGAAGTTTTCTTT
>TRBJ1-4|TRBD1|-|TRBV9
CASSRDRGGKLFF
TGTGCCAGCAGCCGGGACAGGGGAGGCAAACTGTTTTTT
>TRBJ1-4|-|few|TRBV5-5
CASSSGTGGGEKLFF
TGTGCCAGCAGCTCCGGGACCGGAGGAGGTGAAAAACTGTTTTTT
>TRBJ2-7|TRBD2|-|TRBV19
CASSTVWGGFYEQYF
TGTGCCAGTAGTACTGTTTGGGGGGGTTTCTACGAGCAGTACTTC
>TRBJ2-5|-|many|TRBV7-2
CASSARETQYF
TGCGCCAGTAGCGCAAGAGAGACCCAGTACTTC
>TRBJ2-1|TRBD2|-|TRBV12-3/TRBV12-4
CASSSRALAAYNEQFF
TGTGCCAGCAGTTCCAGGGCGCTAGCGGCCTACAATGAGCAGTTCTTC
>TRBJ2-7|-|few|TRBV6-5
CASSYSRDGAYEQYF
TGTGCCAGCAGTTACAGCCGGGACGGTGCCTACGAGCAGTACTTC
>TRBJ2-3|-|-|TRBV6-2/TRBV6-3
CASSYRRMLYF
TGTGCCAGCAGTTACAGGAGGATGCTGTATTTT
>TRBJ2-1|TRBD1|few|TRBV30
CAWDRGGLSYNEQFF
TGTGCCTGGGACAGGGGCGGACTCTCCTACAATGAGCAGTTCTTC
>TRBJ2-7|-|-|TRBV28
CASSLGGRMTYEQYF
TGTGCCAGCAGTTTGGGGGGCCGTATGACCTACGAGCAGTACTTC
>TRBJ2-5|TRBD1|few|TRBV19
CASNWHRGETQYF
TGTGCCAGTAATTGGCACAGGGGAGAGACCCAGTACTTC
>TRBJ1-4|TRBD1|-|TRBV11-3
CASSLGLSDRGKVLPAWMRKKLFF
TGTGCCAGCAGCTTAGGTTTGTCGGACAGGGGCAAGGTACTCCCTGCTTGGATGCGAAAGAAACTGTTTTTT
>TRBJ2-1|TRBD2|-|TRBV2
CASRETSGRNNEQFF
TGTGCCAGCAGAGAGACTAGCGGGAGGAACAATGAGCAGTTCTTC
>TRBJ2-6|TRBD1|few|TRBV29-1
CSVWSEQGILSGANVLTF
TGCAGCGTCTGGTCCGAACAGGGGATTCTCTCCGGGGCCAACGTCCTGACTTTC
>TRBJ2-1|-|few|TRBV2
CASRQESSYNEQFF
TGTGCCAGCAGACAGGAAAGCTCCTACAATGAGCAGTTCTTC
>TRBJ1-2|-|few|TRBV28
CASSHREDYGYTF
TGTGCCAGCAGTCACAGGGAGGACTATGGCTACACCTTC
>TRBJ1-5|TRBD1|once|TRBV6-6
CASSPQGANKEPQHF
TGTGCCAGCAGTCCTCAGGGGGCGAACAAGGAACCCCAGCATTTT
>TRBJ2-3|-|few|TRBV7-2
CASSLDPASTDTQYF
TGTGCCAGCAGCTTAGATCCTGCTTCCACGGATACGCAGTATTTT
>TRBJ2-5|TRBD1|once|TRBV5-5
CASSLWTGEEAQYF
TGTGCCAGCAGCTTGTGGACAGGGGAAGAGGCCCAGTACTTC
>TRBJ1-1|-|-|TRBV6-2/TRBV6-3
CASSYMASGRNTEAFF
TGTGCCAGCAGTTACATGGCCTCCGGGAGGAACACTGAAGCTTTCTTT
>TRBJ1-2|-|-|TRBV10-3
CAISVGEYGYTF
TGTGCCATCAGTGTAGGTGAATATGGCTACACCTTC
>TRBJ2-5|-|few|TRBV20-1
CSAREGTETQYF
TGCAGTGCTAGGGAGGGGACAGAGACCCAGTACTTC
>TRBJ1-1|-|few|TRBV29-1
CSVEKGTGTEAFF
TGCAGCGTTGAGAAGGGGACCGGCACTGAAGCTTTCTTT
>TRBJ2-1|TRBD2|once|TRBV6-5
CASSYSPPQSGTSVHEQFF
TGTGCCAGCAGTTACTCCCCTCCACAATCCGGGACTAGCGTACATGAGCAGTTCTTC
>TRBJ2-1|-|-|TRBV4-2
CASSQVSMGRYNEQFF
TGTGCCAGCAGCCAAGTCTCTATGGGTAGATACAATGAGCAGTTCTTC
>TRBJ2-1|TRBD1|many|TRBV6-2/TRBV6-3
CASTSGTGASEQFF
TGTGCCAGCACCTCCGGGACAGGGGCGTCTGAGCAGTTCTTC
>TRBJ2-7|TRBD1|-|TRBV5-1
CASSNSVGTGGYEQYF
TGCGCCAGCAGCAACTCGGTCGGGACAGGGGGCTACGAGCAGTACTTC
>TRBJ1-4|-|-|TRBV28
CASSPPRGTSTNEKLFF
TGTGCCAGCAGTCCTCCGCGAGGAACCTCAACTAATGAAAAACTGTTTTTT
>TRBJ2-3|TRBD2|-|TRBV7-3
CASSPSSGGIPDTQYF
TGTGCCAGTAGCCCCTCTAGCGGGGGGATCCCAGATACGCAGTATTTT
>TRBJ1-2|-|few|TRBV11-2
CASSLVGPGDNGYTF
TGTGCCAGCAGCTTAGTAGGGCCAGGGGATAATGGCTACACCTTC
>TRBJ1-5|TRBD1|-|TRBV2
CASRTGFLRPQHF
TGTGCCAGCAGGACAGGGTTTTTGAGGCCCCAGCATTTT
>TRBJ1-1|-|-|TRBV29-1
CSVEQEMAATEAFF
TGCAGCGTCGAACAGGAGATGGCCGCAACTGAAGCTTTCTTT
>TRBJ2-6|TRBD1|few|TRBV5-1
CASKTGDSSGANVLTF
TGCGCCAGTAAGACAGGGGATAGCTCTGGGGCCAACGTCCTGACTTTC
>TRBJ2-5|TRBD2|-|TRBV5-5
CASSLGPSGGQETQYF
TGTGCCAGCAGCCTGGGGCCTAGCGGGGGGCAAGAGACCCAGTACTTC
>TRBJ2-3|-|few|TRBV20-1
CSAAGHHGDTQYF
TGCAGTGCCGCGGGACATCACGGAGATACGCAGTATTTT